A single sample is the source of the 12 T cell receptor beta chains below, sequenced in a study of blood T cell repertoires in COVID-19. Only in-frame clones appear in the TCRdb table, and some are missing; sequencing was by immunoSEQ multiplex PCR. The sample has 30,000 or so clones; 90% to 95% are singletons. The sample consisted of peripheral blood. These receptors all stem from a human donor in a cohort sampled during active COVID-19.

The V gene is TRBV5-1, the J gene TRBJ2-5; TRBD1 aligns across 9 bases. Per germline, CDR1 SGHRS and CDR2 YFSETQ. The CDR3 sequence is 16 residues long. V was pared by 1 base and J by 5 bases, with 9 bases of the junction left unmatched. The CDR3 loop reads CASSLSAQGARETQYF. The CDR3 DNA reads TGCGCCAGCAGCTTGTCTGCACAGGGGGCGCGGGAGACCCAGTACTTC.

In DNA form, the CDR3 reads TGTGCCAGCAGCTTAGGTGGGGCTGAGGGGGCAGATACGCAGTATTTT. This translates into CASSLGGAEGADTQYF. The chain couples TRBV11-3 to TRBJ2-3; TRBD1 might be the D (6 bases). Germline CDR1 reads SGHNT; CDR2 reads YENEEA. Trimming took off 1 base at V and 4 bases at J, with 15 bases between the two ends. The CDR3 is 16 amino acids. Full variable domain (remainder filled in from reference TRBV11-3 and TRBJ2-3): EAGVVQSPRYKIIEKKQPVAFWCNPISGHNTLYWYLQNLGQGPELLIRYENEEAVDDSQLPKDRFSAERLKGVDSTLKIQPAELGDSAVYLCASSLGGAEGADTQYFGPGTRLTVL.

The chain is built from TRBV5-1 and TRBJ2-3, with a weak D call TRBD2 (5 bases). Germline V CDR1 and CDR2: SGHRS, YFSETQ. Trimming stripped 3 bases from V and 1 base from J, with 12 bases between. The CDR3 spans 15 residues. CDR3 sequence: CASSWTGIRTDTQYF. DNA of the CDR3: TGCGCCAGCAGCTGGACGGGGATTCGCACAGATACGCAGTATTTT. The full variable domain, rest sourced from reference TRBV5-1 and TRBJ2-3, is KAGVTQTPRYLIKTRGQQVTLSCSPISGHRSVSWYQQTPGQGLQFLFEYFSETQRNKGNFPGRFSGRQFSNSRSEMNVSTLELGDSALYLCASSWTGIRTDTQYFGPGTRLTVL.

The CDR3 here is CASSDQGQGGNSPLHF. The CDR3 DNA reads as TGTGCCAGCAGTGACCAGGGACAGGGGGGTAATTCACCCCTCCACTTT. The chain uses TRBV6-4 and TRBJ1-6; 11 bases match TRBD1. With V trimmed by 2 bases and J by 6 bases, 3 bases remained unmatched. In germline, CDR1 is MRHNA, CDR2 SNTAGT. The CDR3 has 16 residues.

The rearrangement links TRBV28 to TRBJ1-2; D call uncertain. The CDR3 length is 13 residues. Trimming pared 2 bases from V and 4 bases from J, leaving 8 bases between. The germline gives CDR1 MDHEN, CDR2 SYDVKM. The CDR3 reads CASSLTDIYGYTF. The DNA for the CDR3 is TGTGCCAGCAGTTTAACCGACATCTATGGCTACACCTTC.

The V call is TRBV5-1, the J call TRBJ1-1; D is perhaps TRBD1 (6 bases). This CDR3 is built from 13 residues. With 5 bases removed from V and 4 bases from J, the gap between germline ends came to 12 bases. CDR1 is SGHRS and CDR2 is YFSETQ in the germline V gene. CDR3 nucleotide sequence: TGCGCCAGCAGTCCCGACAGGTCCACTGAAGCTTTCTTT. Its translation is CASSPDRSTEAFF.

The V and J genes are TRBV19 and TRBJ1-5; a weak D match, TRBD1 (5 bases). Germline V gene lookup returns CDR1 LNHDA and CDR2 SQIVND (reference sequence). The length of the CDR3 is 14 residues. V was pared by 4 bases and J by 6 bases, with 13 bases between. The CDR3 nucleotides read TGTGCCAGTAGTAGACAGAAAAGGGGTCAGCCCCAGCATTTT. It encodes CASSRQKRGQPQHF.

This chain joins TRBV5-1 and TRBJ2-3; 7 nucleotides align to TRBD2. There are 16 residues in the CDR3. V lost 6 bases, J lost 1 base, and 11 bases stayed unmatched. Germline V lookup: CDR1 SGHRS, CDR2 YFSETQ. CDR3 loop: CASTPRTGGRTDTQYF. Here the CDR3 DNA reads TGCGCCAGCACCCCACGAACGGGAGGACGCACAGATACGCAGTATTTT. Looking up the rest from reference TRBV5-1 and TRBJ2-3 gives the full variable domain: KAGVTQTPRYLIKTRGQQVTLSCSPISGHRSVSWYQQTPGQGLQFLFEYFSETQRNKGNFPGRFSGRQFSNSRSEMNVSTLELGDSALYLCASTPRTGGRTDTQYFGPGTRLTVL.

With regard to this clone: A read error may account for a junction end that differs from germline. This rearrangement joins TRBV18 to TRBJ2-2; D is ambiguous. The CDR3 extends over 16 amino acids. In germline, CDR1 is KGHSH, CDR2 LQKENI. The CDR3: CASSSPWRMDTGELFF. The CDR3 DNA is TGTGCCAGCTCATCACCCTGGCGGATGGACACCGGGGAGCTGTTTTTT.

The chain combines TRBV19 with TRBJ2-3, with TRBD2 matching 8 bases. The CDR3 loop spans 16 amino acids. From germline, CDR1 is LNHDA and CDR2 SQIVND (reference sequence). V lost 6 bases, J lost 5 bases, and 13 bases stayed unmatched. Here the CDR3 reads CASSLLTSVEGDTQYF. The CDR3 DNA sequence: TGTGCCAGTAGCCTTTTGACTAGCGTAGAGGGAGATACGCAGTATTTT.

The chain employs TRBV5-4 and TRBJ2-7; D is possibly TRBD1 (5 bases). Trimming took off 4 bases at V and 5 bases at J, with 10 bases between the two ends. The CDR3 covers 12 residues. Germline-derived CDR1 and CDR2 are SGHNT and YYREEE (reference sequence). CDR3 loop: CASSTGRHEQYV. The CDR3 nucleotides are TGTGCCAGCAGCACAGGTCGTCACGAGCAGTACGTC.

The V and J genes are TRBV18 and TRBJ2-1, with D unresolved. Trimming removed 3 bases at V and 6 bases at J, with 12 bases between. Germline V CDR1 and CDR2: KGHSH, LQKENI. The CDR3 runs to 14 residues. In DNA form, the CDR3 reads TGTGCCAGCTCACCTTTTAGTAGCATCAATGAGCAGTTCTTC. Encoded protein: CASSPFSSINEQFF.